A selection of T cell receptor beta chains follows, all from one sample in a study of shared clonotypes between healthy human individuals. Assay used: immunoSEQ multiplex PCR; TCRdb lists only in-frame clones, some missing. The table includes 550,000 to 750,000 clones, 92% detected once. Source material: naive CD8+ T cells sorted from blood. The receptors come from a man aged 25 to 45 in good health. The CDR3 runs from the conserved cysteine through the conserved F or W. The order of the fields is D gene, clone size, V gene, J gene, CDR3 protein, CDR3 DNA. A D gene is named only where the DNA matches it firmly. A clone size is listed for some rows: how often the clone was seen (once, few, many), or a class if it is expanded.

.	.	TRBV30	TRBJ1-4	CAWRAGTASNEKLFF	TGTGCCTGGAGAGCTGGGACTGCAAGTAATGAAAAACTGTTTTTT
.	.	TRBV19	TRBJ1-1	CASSPSRAIEAFF	TGTGCCAGTAGCCCCTCCAGGGCAATTGAAGCTTTCTTT
.	.	TRBV7-3	TRBJ2-1	CASSAFPSGSYNEQFF	TGTGCCAGCAGCGCCTTTCCTAGTGGCTCCTACAATGAGCAGTTCTTC
TRBD1	.	TRBV19	TRBJ1-5	CASSRDRGQPQHF	TGTGCCAGTAGTAGGGACAGAGGTCAGCCCCAGCATTTT
.	once	TRBV6-6	TRBJ2-1	CASSQGGDEQFF	TGTGCCAGCAGTCAGGGGGGCGATGAGCAGTTCTTC
TRBD2	.	TRBV7-9	TRBJ2-2	CASSLAGLADGELFF	TGTGCCAGCAGCTTAGCGGGACTAGCCGATGGGGAGCTGTTTTTT
.	.	TRBV7-2	TRBJ1-1	CASSSNRGTEAFF	TGTGCCAGCAGCTCCAATAGGGGCACTGAAGCTTTCTTT
TRBD1	.	TRBV27	TRBJ2-4	CASSSPDRAYQYF	TGTGCCAGCAGCTCCCCCGACAGGGCCTATCAGTACTTC
.	.	TRBV7-9	TRBJ2-3	CASSPAPKTSDTQYF	TGTGCCAGCAGCCCAGCACCCAAGACATCAGATACGCAGTATTTT
TRBD2	.	TRBV7-9	TRBJ2-7	CASSLLAGGFDEQYF	TGTGCCAGCAGCTTACTAGCGGGAGGGTTCGACGAGCAGTACTTC
TRBD1	.	TRBV6-1	TRBJ2-1	CASSEDPGQGFWEQFF	TGTGCCAGCAGTGAAGATCCGGGACAGGGCTTTTGGGAGCAGTTCTTC
.	.	TRBV14	TRBJ1-4	CASSQFSPPNEKLFF	TGTGCCAGCAGCCAATTCTCCCCCCCAAATGAAAAACTGTTTTTT
.	.	TRBV5-5	TRBJ2-7	CASSLVVGGAYEQYF	TGTGCCAGCAGCTTGGTAGTTGGGGGAGCCTACGAGCAGTACTTC
TRBD1	.	TRBV7-8	TRBJ1-2	CASSPDRVVFYGYTF	TGTGCCAGCAGCCCTGACAGGGTTGTTTTCTATGGCTACACCTTC
TRBD2	.	TRBV19	TRBJ2-1	CASTPGGGGVANEQFF	TGTGCCAGTACCCCGGGAGGAGGCGGGGTCGCGAATGAGCAGTTCTTC
.	.	TRBV7-8	TRBJ2-1	CASSLWAGGDEQFF	TGTGCCAGCAGCTTATGGGCAGGAGGCGATGAGCAGTTCTTC